The rows below give T cell receptor beta chains drawn from one sample of a study of T-cell memory formation after mild COVID-19. TCRdb reprocessed the 5' RACE reads via MiXCR and lists one record per CDR3 protein. The sample has some 450,000 distinct CDR3 sequences, about a sixth seen once. Sequencing used PBMCs or a T cell subset sorted from them (not recorded which). The receptors come from a man aged 18 to 30 who had mild COVID-19 (a few samples of this study predate the infection). Cell type and time point are not known. CDR3s include the opening cysteine and the closing phenylalanine or tryptophan. The D gene is left open where the match is weak. Part of the rows lack a size; the others show once, few, many or a class for expanded clones.

V: TRBV9
size: -
J: TRBJ2-1
D: -
DNA: TGTGCCAGCAGCGTAGTATTTGGGGAGGGGGTCAATGAGCAGTTCTTC
CDR3: CASSVVFGEGVNEQFF

V: TRBV7-2
size: -
J: TRBJ2-1
D: TRBD1
DNA: TGTGCCAGCAGCCGAGGGACAGGGGGCTCCTACAATGAGCAGTTCTTC
CDR3: CASSRGTGGSYNEQFF

V: TRBV19
size: -
J: TRBJ1-1
D: -
DNA: TGTGCCAGTAGTTCAGGGGTGGGCACTGAAGCTTTCTTT
CDR3: CASSSGVGTEAFF

V: TRBV5-5
size: once
J: TRBJ2-1
D: -
DNA: TGTGCCAGCAGCCCCACCCGGCGGAATGAGCAGTTCTTC
CDR3: CASSPTRRNEQFF

V: TRBV7-2
size: many
J: TRBJ2-1
D: -
DNA: TGTGCCAGCAGCTTAGGGCAGAACAATGAGCAGTTCTTC
CDR3: CASSLGQNNEQFF

V: TRBV6-2/TRBV6-3
size: -
J: TRBJ2-1
D: TRBD2
DNA: TGTGCCAGCAGTTACTCCACCACTAGCGGGGGGCCCTACAATGAGCAGTTCTTC
CDR3: CASSYSTTSGGPYNEQFF

V: TRBV7-2
size: -
J: TRBJ2-3
D: TRBD2
DNA: TGTGCCAGCAGCTTGGATGACTACCGGGGGGAGTATTTT
CDR3: CASSLDDYRGEYF

V: TRBV4-2
size: few
J: TRBJ1-1
D: TRBD1
DNA: TGTGCCAGCAGCCTGGGACAGGGGGTAAAGAACACTGAAGCTTTCTTT
CDR3: CASSLGQGVKNTEAFF

V: TRBV6-5
size: -
J: TRBJ2-7
D: TRBD1
DNA: TGTGCCAGCAGAAGGGACAGGGCTGTTGGCGAGCAGTACTTC
CDR3: CASRRDRAVGEQYF

V: TRBV6-1
size: -
J: TRBJ2-7
D: TRBD1
DNA: TGTGCCAGCAGTGAAGGTTACAGGGGGCTAGTGTACGAGCAGTACTTC
CDR3: CASSEGYRGLVYEQYF

V: TRBV7-3
size: few
J: TRBJ2-1
D: TRBD2
DNA: TGTGCCAGCAGCTTAGGGGAGCGGGGAGGGGAGCAGTTCTTC
CDR3: CASSLGERGGEQFF

V: TRBV6-5
size: few
J: TRBJ1-2
D: -
DNA: TGTGCCAGCAGTCAACGAGGGTACGATGGCTACACCTTC
CDR3: CASSQRGYDGYTF

V: TRBV7-2
size: many
J: TRBJ2-3
D: -
DNA: TGTGCCAGCAGGATACGGGCCGTCACAGATACGCAGTATTTT
CDR3: CASRIRAVTDTQYF

V: TRBV29-1
size: -
J: TRBJ2-2
D: -
DNA: TGCAGCGTTGAGATCCCTGAAGCGAACACCGGGGAGCTGTTTTTT
CDR3: CSVEIPEANTGELFF

V: TRBV4-2
size: -
J: TRBJ2-5
D: -
DNA: TGTGCCAGCAGCCAAAAAGACCAAGAGACCCAGTACTTC
CDR3: CASSQKDQETQYF

V: TRBV11-2
size: few
J: TRBJ2-1
D: -
DNA: TGTGCCAGCAGCTCTCTAACCCGGCGCGCCCGCTCCTACAATGAGCAGTTCTTC
CDR3: CASSSLTRRARSYNEQFF

V: TRBV3-1
size: -
J: TRBJ2-3
D: -
DNA: TGTGCCAGCAGCCAAGCGGGGTCAGGGGATACGCAGTATTTT
CDR3: CASSQAGSGDTQYF

V: TRBV12-3/TRBV12-4
size: few
J: TRBJ2-3
D: -
DNA: TGTGCCAGCAGTCCCCGGGGCAGCCGCACAGATACGCAGTATTTT
CDR3: CASSPRGSRTDTQYF

V: TRBV21-1
size: -
J: TRBJ2-4
D: -
DNA: TGTGCCAGCAGCAAAGAGGCTCCTGCGGGTCGAAACATTCAGTACTTC
CDR3: CASSKEAPAGRNIQYF

V: TRBV7-2
size: -
J: TRBJ1-4
D: -
DNA: TGTGCCAGCAGCTTAGGGGGACTGGTTTTTAAGGGAAAACTGTTTTTT
CDR3: CASSLGGLVFKGKLFF

V: TRBV18
size: -
J: TRBJ2-6
D: -
DNA: TGTGCCAGCTCATTATCGGGAGACTCTGGGGCCAACGTCCTGACTTTC
CDR3: CASSLSGDSGANVLTF

V: TRBV27
size: few
J: TRBJ1-6
D: -
DNA: TGTGCCAGCACCGCCTGGGGTCAGAATTCACCCCTCCACTTT
CDR3: CASTAWGQNSPLHF

V: TRBV7-6
size: -
J: TRBJ1-4
D: -
DNA: TGTGCCAGCAGCTTAGGGGGCGTTGGGGAAAAACTGTTTTTT
CDR3: CASSLGGVGEKLFF

V: TRBV20-1
size: -
J: TRBJ2-5
D: -
DNA: TGCAGTGCTAGGGGATTTGCGGGACCCCTAAAGGAGACCCAGTACTTC
CDR3: CSARGFAGPLKETQYF

V: TRBV9
size: few
J: TRBJ1-4
D: -
DNA: TGTGCCAGCAGCAAAGGCCGCGGTACCGAACTGTTTTTT
CDR3: CASSKGRGTELFF

V: TRBV6-5
size: few
J: TRBJ2-3
D: TRBD1
DNA: TGTGCCAGCAGTTGGGGACAGCGCCCGGTTAGGAAGTATTTT
CDR3: CASSWGQRPVRKYF

V: TRBV5-1
size: few
J: TRBJ2-3
D: -
DNA: TGCGCCAGCAGCTTCCACGTAACTAGCACAGATACGCAGTATTTT
CDR3: CASSFHVTSTDTQYF

V: TRBV18
size: -
J: TRBJ1-5
D: TRBD1
DNA: TGTGCCAGCTCACCCCAGGGACAGGTGCCCCAGCATTTT
CDR3: CASSPQGQVPQHF

V: TRBV7-2
size: many
J: TRBJ2-3
D: TRBD1
DNA: TGTGCCAGCAGCCCAGGACAGGGAGTGGGAGATACGCAGTATTTT
CDR3: CASSPGQGVGDTQYF

V: TRBV4-3
size: -
J: TRBJ2-1
D: -
DNA: TGCGCCAGCAGCCACGTCCCCAGCAATGAGCAGTTCTTC
CDR3: CASSHVPSNEQFF

V: TRBV4-3
size: few
J: TRBJ2-2
D: -
DNA: TGCGCCAGCAGCCAAGATAGGCAGGGTCAGACCGGGGAGCTGTTTTTT
CDR3: CASSQDRQGQTGELFF

V: TRBV4-1
size: few
J: TRBJ2-3
D: TRBD2
DNA: TGCGCCAGCAGCCCGGGACTAGCGGGAACACGGGGTACGCAGTATTTT
CDR3: CASSPGLAGTRGTQYF

V: TRBV6-1
size: -
J: TRBJ1-2
D: -
DNA: TGTGCCAGCAGTTGGACAGATAACTATGGCTACACCTTC
CDR3: CASSWTDNYGYTF

V: TRBV11-2
size: -
J: TRBJ2-1
D: TRBD1
DNA: TGTGACAGCAGACTCCGGGACAGGGGCGATGAGCAGTTCTTC
CDR3: CDSRLRDRGDEQFF

V: TRBV5-1
size: -
J: TRBJ1-2
D: -
DNA: TGCGCCAGCGGATTAACTAAGGGTGGGAGCGCCTATGGCTACACCTTC
CDR3: CASGLTKGGSAYGYTF

V: TRBV11-3
size: few
J: TRBJ2-6
D: -
DNA: TGTGCCAGCAGCTTAGGGGCAGCCGGGGCCAACGTCCTGACTTTC
CDR3: CASSLGAAGANVLTF

V: TRBV12-3/TRBV12-4
size: -
J: TRBJ2-2
D: -
DNA: TGTGCCAGCAGTTTTGCGGGGTTTGGCACCGGGGAGCTGTTTTTT
CDR3: CASSFAGFGTGELFF

V: TRBV20-1
size: -
J: TRBJ1-1
D: -
DNA: TGCAGTGCTAGTGGGTGGGAAGCTTTCTTT
CDR3: CSASGWEAFF

V: TRBV7-9
size: -
J: TRBJ1-1
D: TRBD1
DNA: TGTGCCAGCAGCTTAGCTTTTACAGGGGACACTGAAGCTTTCTTT
CDR3: CASSLAFTGDTEAFF

V: TRBV6-6
size: few
J: TRBJ1-5
D: -
DNA: TGTGCCAGCAGTACGACGAGTGGGGGGAATCAGCCCCAGCATTTT
CDR3: CASSTTSGGNQPQHF

V: TRBV4-2
size: -
J: TRBJ1-1
D: -
DNA: TGTGCCAGCAGCCAAGCGAACGCGCGGGCTTTCTTT
CDR3: CASSQANARAFF

V: TRBV20-1
size: few
J: TRBJ2-7
D: TRBD1
DNA: TGCAGTGCTACCACTAGGGGACAGGGATCCTACGAGCAGTACTTC
CDR3: CSATTRGQGSYEQYF

V: TRBV30
size: -
J: TRBJ1-1
D: -
DNA: TGTGCCTGGAGTGCGCAGTGGGCCAGGGTAAACACTGAAGCTTTCTTT
CDR3: CAWSAQWARVNTEAFF

V: TRBV5-1
size: few
J: TRBJ2-7
D: -
DNA: TGCGCCAGCAGCCCGGGCGGCGGGGCCCTCTACGAGCAGTACTTC
CDR3: CASSPGGGALYEQYF

V: TRBV5-1
size: many
J: TRBJ2-1
D: -
DNA: TGCGCCAGCAGCTTGCGAGGGGGCAATGAGCAGTTCTTC
CDR3: CASSLRGGNEQFF

V: TRBV11-2
size: -
J: TRBJ2-7
D: -
DNA: TGTGCCAGCACCATCCGGGGCAACGAGCAGTACTTC
CDR3: CASTIRGNEQYF

V: TRBV5-1
size: many
J: TRBJ2-1
D: TRBD2
DNA: TGCGCCAGCAGCTTAAGGTTGGGGGGGAAGGATGAGCAGTTCTTC
CDR3: CASSLRLGGKDEQFF

V: TRBV5-1
size: few
J: TRBJ2-3
D: TRBD2
DNA: TGCGCCAGCAGCTTCTTGGAATCGAGCGGGGTGGGTACGCAGTATTTT
CDR3: CASSFLESSGVGTQYF

V: TRBV12-3/TRBV12-4
size: -
J: TRBJ2-1
D: -
DNA: TGTGCCAGCAGTCCGCTTGGGGGCCCCTACAATGAGCAGTTCTTC
CDR3: CASSPLGGPYNEQFF

V: TRBV6-5
size: many
J: TRBJ2-2
D: -
DNA: TGTGCCAGCAAGGGTTCAGGTCCCGGGGAGCTGTTTTTT
CDR3: CASKGSGPGELFF

V: TRBV9
size: -
J: TRBJ2-3
D: TRBD2
DNA: TGTGACAGCAGCGGAGGACTAGCGGGGACAGATACGCAGTATTTT
CDR3: CDSSGGLAGTDTQYF

V: TRBV5-5
size: few
J: TRBJ1-1
D: TRBD1
DNA: TGTGCCAGCAGCCGGGACAGGGTGACCACTGAAGCTTTCTTT
CDR3: CASSRDRVTTEAFF

V: TRBV24-1
size: few
J: TRBJ2-3
D: -
DNA: TGTGCCACCAGTGATCCGGGGCGCACAGATACGCAGTATTTT
CDR3: CATSDPGRTDTQYF

V: TRBV7-2
size: few
J: TRBJ1-4
D: TRBD1
DNA: TGTGCCAGCAGCTTCCCGCAGGGGGCGGTAACAGAAAAACTGTTTTTT
CDR3: CASSFPQGAVTEKLFF